The 8 T cell receptor beta chains below were found in one sample sequenced in a study of T cell changes during pregnancy in multiple sclerosis. The method was immunoSEQ multiplex PCR; TCRdb's version includes in-frame clones alone and lacks a portion of them. The top ten hold 2.6% of the sample, which has around 80,000 clones, around 90% seen once. Sample: peripheral blood, taken before pregnancy. Receptor source: a female donor with multiple sclerosis, enrolled in a pregnancy study.

The chain couples TRBV28 to TRBJ2-5, with 7 bases matching TRBD2. CDR3 size: 15 residues. J was trimmed by 4 bases and V by 7 bases; bases with no gene match: 12. Looked up from germline, CDR1 is MDHEN and CDR2 is SYDVKM. The CDR3 reads CASISGGLVSETQYF. In nucleotides, the CDR3 is TGTGCCAGCATTTCGGGAGGTCTAGTATCAGAGACCCAGTACTTC.

This chain uses TRBV14 with TRBJ2-7, with a possible D match to TRBD1 (6 bases). CDR1 and CDR2 from the germline V gene are SGHDN and FVKESK. This CDR3 contains 16 residues. Trimming removed 1 base from V and 4 bases from J, with 17 bases in between. CDR3 sequence: CASSQAPGTPKYEQYF. The CDR3 DNA sequence: TGTGCCAGCAGCCAAGCCCCAGGGACACCGAAATACGAGCAGTACTTC.

The CDR3 nucleotides read TGTGCCACCAGCAGAGATCTGTTACTGTTGGATGGCTACACCTTC. As protein: CATSRDLLLLDGYTF. The chain joins TRBV15 to TRBJ1-2; D not resolved. CDR1 and CDR2 from the germline V gene are LNHNV and YYDKDF (reference sequence). CDR3 size: 15 residues. The ends were cut back, 0 bases at V and 6 bases at J, with 14 bases in the middle.

This clone was observed a few times. The chain joins TRBV9 to TRBJ1-1; D unresolved. Trimming cost V 0 bases and J 4 bases, with 10 bases left between them. CDR1 is SGDLS and CDR2 is YYNGEE in the germline V gene. This CDR3 has 14 residues. CDR3 protein: CASSVDPLRTEAFF. The CDR3 nucleotides are TGTGCCAGCAGCGTAGATCCTCTGCGCACTGAAGCTTTCTTT.

Comments on this clone: The junction departs from the called germline gene at one end, perhaps through a read error. CDR3 region: CASTSSGRADF. CDR3 coding DNA: TGTGCCAGCACCTCTAGCGGGAGGGCCGACTTC. The chain links TRBV28 to TRBJ2-7; 12 nucleotides align to TRBD2. This CDR3 comprises 11 residues. The germline CDR1 and CDR2 sequences are MDHEN and SYDVKM.

This clone was counted once. V usage is TRBV10-3 and J usage is TRBJ2-7; D is possibly TRBD1 (6 bases). Germline values: CDR1 ENHRY, CDR2 SYGVKD. With 10 bases removed from V and 6 bases from J, the gap between germline ends came to 22 bases. The CDR3 covers 14 residues. For the CDR3, the DNA is TGTGCCACCAGATCAGGGGAGTTGGGGTTCGAGCAGTACTTC. Amino acid sequence: CATRSGELGFEQYF.

This clone appeared a single time. V and J are TRBV5-1 and TRBJ2-1; 8 bases match TRBD2. V lost 2 bases, J lost 12 bases, and 13 bases stayed unmatched. The CDR3 contains 15 residues. Germline CDR1 is SGHRS and CDR2 is YFSETQ. CDR3 sequence reads: CASSLFGSGGEGQFF. The CDR3 coding sequence is TGCGCCAGCAGCTTATTCGGAAGCGGGGGCGAGGGGCAGTTCTTC.

This chain links TRBV7-9 with TRBJ1-3; 9 bases line up with TRBD1. V gave up 0 bases and J gave up 3 bases; unmatched junction bases: 12. CDR3 size: 19 residues. From germline, CDR1 is SEHNR and CDR2 FQNEAQ (reference sequence). The CDR3 loop reads CASSLAPFGQGSFGNTIYF. DNA of the CDR3: TGTGCCAGCAGCTTAGCGCCATTCGGACAGGGGTCTTTTGGAAACACCATATATTTT.